Listed below are T cell receptor beta chains from one sample, sequenced in a study of T cells in Graves' hyperthyroidism and ophthalmopathy. TCRdb redid the calling of the multiplex PCR reads with MiXCR, one entry per CDR3 protein. The table lists roughly 380,000 distinct CDR3 sequences, 14% of them singletons. Sequencing was done on a sample of blood. Receptor source: a woman between 55 and 75 years old with Graves' hyperthyroidism. CDR3s include the opening cysteine and the closing phenylalanine or tryptophan. D genes are given only for firm matches. Size is stated for part of the rows, as once, few or many counts, or as a class when the clone is expanded.

v_call: TRBV7-2
j_call: TRBJ2-7
clone_size: .
d_call: .
cdr3_nt: TGTGCCAGCACCTCGACCCTCTACGAGCAGTACTTC
cdr3_aa: CASTSTLYEQYF

v_call: TRBV12-3/TRBV12-4
j_call: TRBJ1-3
clone_size: .
d_call: TRBD1
cdr3_nt: TGTGCCAGCAGTTACACAGGGGGCGCTGGAAACACCATATATTTT
cdr3_aa: CASSYTGGAGNTIYF

v_call: TRBV27
j_call: TRBJ1-5
clone_size: many
d_call: .
cdr3_nt: TGTGCCAGCAGTTCCGACCCGAGTAGCTATAGCAATCAGCCCCAGCATTTT
cdr3_aa: CASSSDPSSYSNQPQHF

v_call: TRBV7-2
j_call: TRBJ1-1
clone_size: many
d_call: TRBD1
cdr3_nt: TGTGCCAGCAGCCCCGGGACAGATCGGACTGAAGCTTTCTTT
cdr3_aa: CASSPGTDRTEAFF

v_call: TRBV2
j_call: TRBJ1-5
clone_size: many
d_call: .
cdr3_nt: TGTGCCAGCAGCACCAGGGCTGGCAATCAGCCCCAGCATTTT
cdr3_aa: CASSTRAGNQPQHF

v_call: TRBV3-1
j_call: TRBJ2-1
clone_size: many
d_call: .
cdr3_nt: TGTGCCAGCAGCCCTCCGCGACCGGGGGCCTACAATGAGCAGTTCTTC
cdr3_aa: CASSPPRPGAYNEQFF

v_call: TRBV7-2
j_call: TRBJ2-6
clone_size: few
d_call: .
cdr3_nt: TGTGCCAGCAGCCTCATAGCGTCTGGGGCCAACGTCCTGACTTTC
cdr3_aa: CASSLIASGANVLTF

v_call: TRBV19
j_call: TRBJ1-2
clone_size: .
d_call: .
cdr3_nt: TGTGCCAGTAGATTGGACTATGGCTACACCTTC
cdr3_aa: CASRLDYGYTF

v_call: TRBV12-3/TRBV12-4
j_call: TRBJ1-1
clone_size: many
d_call: .
cdr3_nt: TGTGCCAGCACCCCCCTCAGGGGAACTGAAGCTTTCTTT
cdr3_aa: CASTPLRGTEAFF

v_call: TRBV7-9
j_call: TRBJ2-5
clone_size: many
d_call: TRBD1
cdr3_nt: TGTGCCAGCAGCTCCGGGACAGGGCCGGAGACCCAGTACTTC
cdr3_aa: CASSSGTGPETQYF

v_call: TRBV18
j_call: TRBJ2-5
clone_size: many
d_call: TRBD2
cdr3_nt: TGTGCCAGCTCACCCGATAGCGGGAGGGCCGGAGAGACCCAGTACTTC
cdr3_aa: CASSPDSGRAGETQYF

v_call: TRBV6-1
j_call: TRBJ1-5
clone_size: many
d_call: .
cdr3_nt: TGTGCCAGCAGTGCGGCCCCGGGCGGAGGACAGCCCCAGCATTTT
cdr3_aa: CASSAAPGGGQPQHF